This T cell receptor (beta chain) came from a study of human T cells and chemical hapten exposure. Study as a whole: Small differences in pooled library volume mainly drove the variation in TCR yields per sample.

This clonotype has just a few counts. Its target is not known. As the library was built, unique molecular identifiers were attached to individual cDNA molecules. As processed by the authors: The median was roughly 95,000 TCRs per sample, ranging 23,224 to 690,600. TCRdb re-analysed the RACE reads in MiXCR, keeping a single row per CDR3 protein. In this record, the V and J calls reflect TCRdb's handling and not the investigators' own analysis. The sample carries roughly 30,000 distinct CDR3 sequences, about 7% recorded once. Broader study findings: Counts of TCRs above 1 in 1000 frequency stayed unchanged with DPC sensitization.

Germline CDR1 is MNHEY and CDR2 is SMNVEV (reference sequence). This CDR3 comprises 14 residues. With 6 bases removed from V and 8 bases from J, the gap between germline ends came to 19 bases. Time point given: healthy volunteer bleed at 2 weeks. The total RNA was obtained from whole blood that was not fractionated. The chain carries TRBV27 and TRBJ1-2, with D maybe TRBD1 (6 bases). The TCR was taken from a human donor in good health. Some clones in this sample may be carry-over from other donors' samples. The sample comprised whole blood. The CDR3, as DNA: TGTGCCAGCAGCCGAGTTGGGGGCGCGGGGGGCTACACCTTC. The encoded protein is CASSRVGGAGGYTF.